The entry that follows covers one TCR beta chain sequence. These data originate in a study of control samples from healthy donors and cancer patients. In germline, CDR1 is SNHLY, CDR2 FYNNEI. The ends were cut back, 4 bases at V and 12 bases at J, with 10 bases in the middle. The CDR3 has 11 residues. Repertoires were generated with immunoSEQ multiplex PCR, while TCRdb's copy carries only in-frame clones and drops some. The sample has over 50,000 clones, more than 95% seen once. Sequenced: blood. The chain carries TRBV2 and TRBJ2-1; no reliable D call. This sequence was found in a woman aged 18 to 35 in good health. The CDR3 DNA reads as TGTGCCAGCAGTGTTACATTTGGGCAGTTCTTC. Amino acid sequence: CASSVTFGQFF.